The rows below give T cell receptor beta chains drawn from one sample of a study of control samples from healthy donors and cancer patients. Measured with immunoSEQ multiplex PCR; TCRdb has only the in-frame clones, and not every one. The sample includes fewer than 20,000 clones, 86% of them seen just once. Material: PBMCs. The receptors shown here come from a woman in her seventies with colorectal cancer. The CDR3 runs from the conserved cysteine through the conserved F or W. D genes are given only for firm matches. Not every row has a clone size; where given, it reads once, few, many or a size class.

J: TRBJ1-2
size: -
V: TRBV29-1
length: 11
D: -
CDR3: CSVRTAMSTTF
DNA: TGCAGCGTTAGGACGGCAATGTCTACAACCTTC

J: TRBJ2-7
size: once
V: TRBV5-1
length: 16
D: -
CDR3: CASSLGVSAPYNEQYF
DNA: TGCGCCAGCAGCTTGGGTGTTAGCGCCCCATATAACGAGCAGTACTTC

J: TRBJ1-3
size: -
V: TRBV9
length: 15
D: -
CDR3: CASSVGSISGNTIYF
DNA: TGTGCCAGCAGCGTGGGGTCTATCTCTGGAAACACCATATATTTT

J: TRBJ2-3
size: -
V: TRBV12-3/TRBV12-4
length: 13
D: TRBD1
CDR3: CASSVGQSDTQYF
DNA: TGTGCCAGCAGCGTGGGACAGTCAGATACGCAGTATTTT

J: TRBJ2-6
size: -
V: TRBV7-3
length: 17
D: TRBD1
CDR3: CASSLDRVISGANVLTF
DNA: TGTGCCAGCAGCTTGGACAGGGTTATTTCTGGGGCCAACGTCCTGACTTTC

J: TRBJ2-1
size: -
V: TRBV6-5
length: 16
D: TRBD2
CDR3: CASSYSPSGAPPGQFF
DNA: TGTGCCAGCAGTTACTCCCCTAGCGGGGCCCCTCCGGGGCAGTTCTTC

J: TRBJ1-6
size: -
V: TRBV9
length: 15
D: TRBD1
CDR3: CASSPTGTVNSPLHF
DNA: TGTGCCAGCAGCCCAACCGGGACAGTAAATTCACCCCTCCACTTT

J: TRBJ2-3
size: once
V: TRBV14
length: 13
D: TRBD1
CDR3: CASSQDRQGVQYF
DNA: TGTGCCAGCAGCCAAGATCGGCAGGGGGTGCAGTATTTT

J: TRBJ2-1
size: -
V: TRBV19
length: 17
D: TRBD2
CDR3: CASSIIISGSSYNEQFF
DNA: TGTGCCAGTAGTATTATCATTAGCGGGAGCTCCTACAATGAGCAGTTCTTC

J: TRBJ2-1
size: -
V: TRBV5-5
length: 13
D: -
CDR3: CASSLSGDNEQFF
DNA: TGTGCCAGCAGCTTGTCAGGGGACAATGAGCAGTTCTTC

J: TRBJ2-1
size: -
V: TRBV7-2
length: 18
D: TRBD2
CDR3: CASSLPPLLAGGYNEQFF
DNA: TGTGCCAGCAGCTTACCGCCTCTCCTAGCGGGAGGGTATAATGAGCAGTTCTTC

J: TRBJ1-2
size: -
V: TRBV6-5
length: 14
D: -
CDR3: CASSFQGLNYGYTF
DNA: TGTGCCAGCAGTTTCCAGGGGCTAAACTATGGCTACACCTTC

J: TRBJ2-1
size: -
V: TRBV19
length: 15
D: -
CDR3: CASSIAGRSRNEQFF
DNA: TGTGCCAGTAGTATTGCGGGGAGATCGAGGAATGAGCAGTTCTTC

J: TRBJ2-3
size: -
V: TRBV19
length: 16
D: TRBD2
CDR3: CASRVGTSEPRGTQYF
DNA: TGTGCCAGTAGAGTAGGGACTAGCGAGCCGAGGGGTACGCAGTATTTT

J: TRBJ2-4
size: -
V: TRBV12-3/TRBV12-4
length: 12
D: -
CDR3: CASSLDRNIQYF
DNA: TGTGCCAGCAGTTTGGACAGAAACATTCAGTACTTC

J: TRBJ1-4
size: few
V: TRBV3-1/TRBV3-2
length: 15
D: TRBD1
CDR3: CASSLQGISNEKLFF
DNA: TGTGCCAGCAGTCTACAGGGGATCTCTAATGAAAAACTGTTTTTT

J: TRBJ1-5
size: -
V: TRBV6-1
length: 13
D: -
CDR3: CASSEQTRGPQHF
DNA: TGTGCCAGCAGTGAACAGACCAGGGGGCCCCAGCATTTT

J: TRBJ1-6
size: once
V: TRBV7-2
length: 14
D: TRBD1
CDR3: CASSPGQGGSPLHF
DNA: TGTGCCAGCAGCCCTGGACAGGGAGGTTCACCCCTCCACTTT

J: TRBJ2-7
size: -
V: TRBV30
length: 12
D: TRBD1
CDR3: CAWSQDRVEQYF
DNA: TGTGCCTGGAGTCAAGACAGGGTCGAGCAGTACTTC

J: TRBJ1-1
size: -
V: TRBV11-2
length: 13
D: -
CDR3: CASSLDPSALAFF
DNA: TGTGCCAGCAGCTTAGATCCCTCCGCCCTAGCTTTCTTT

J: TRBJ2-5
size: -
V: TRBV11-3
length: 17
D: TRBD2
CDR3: CASSFNLWRGGGETQYF
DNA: TGTGCCAGCAGCTTTAACCTCTGGCGGGGGGGCGGAGAGACCCAGTACTTC

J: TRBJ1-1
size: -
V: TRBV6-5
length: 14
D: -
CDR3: CASSPPGINTEAFF
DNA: TGTGCCAGCAGTCCACCGGGGATTAACACTGAAGCTTTCTTT

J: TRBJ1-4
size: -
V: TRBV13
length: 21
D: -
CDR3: CASSPTPVFGLGPATNEKLFF
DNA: TGTGCCAGCAGCCCAACTCCCGTTTTCGGCCTGGGGCCTGCAACTAATGAAAAACTGTTTTTT